This paragraph covers one TCR beta chain sequence. Its antigen remains unidentified. The data are from a study of cytomegalovirus exposure and HLA in healthy donors. Whole-study context: A subsequent analysis stated that the approximately 120 validation repertoires were run on the same platform as the roughly 670 first-cohort repertoires.

Notes on the study in general: Altogether, 160 or so TCR beta chains were recorded as cytomegalovirus-associated. High specificity and sensitivity for cytomegalovirus status were reported for the classifier. The tendency of first-cohort TCR clusters to co-occur in the 120 validation repertoires was the finding of a later analysis.

This CDR3 spans 14 amino acids. Germline V gene sequence: CDR1 SGHTA, CDR2 FQGNSA. Unmatched junction bases numbered 5, after V lost 5 bases and J lost 2 bases. Assay used: immunoSEQ multiplex PCR; TCRdb lists only in-frame clones, some missing. The sample consists of roughly 150,000 clones, around nine tenths of them appearing once. This sequence originates from a woman aged 18-29 years in good health and CMV-seropositive. The chain has TRBV7-2 and TRBJ2-7, with 8 bases matching TRBD1. Specimen: PBMCs. The chain's CDR3 is CASSDGQGTYEQYF. As DNA, the CDR3 is TGTGCCAGCAGCGACGGACAGGGAACCTACGAGCAGTACTTC.